The rows below give T cell receptor beta chains drawn from one sample of a study of cytomegalovirus exposure and HLA in healthy donors. TCRdb's copy holds only in-frame clones and misses some; the assay was immunoSEQ multiplex PCR. Here the sample spans some 350,000 clones, about 90% being singletons. The specimen was PBMCs. These receptors were taken from a woman aged 30 to 39 in good health and CMV-seropositive. The CDR3 runs from the conserved cysteine through the conserved F or W. A D gene is named only where the DNA matches it firmly. A row's size may be missing; if present it is once, few, many or a size class.

cdr3_length	d_call	v_call	clone_size	j_call	cdr3_aa	cdr3_nt
12	.	TRBV30	.	TRBJ1-2	CAWSLSVRGYTF	TGTGCCTGGAGTTTATCCGTAAGGGGCTACACCTTC
16	.	TRBV11-2	.	TRBJ2-2	CASSPLGGSSTGELFF	TGTGCCAGCAGCCCCCTTGGTGGATCTTCGACCGGGGAGCTGTTTTTT
15	TRBD1	TRBV7-2	.	TRBJ1-2	CASITGQGTSYGYTF	TGTGCCAGCATCACAGGACAGGGCACCTCCTATGGCTACACCTTC
15	TRBD2	TRBV7-2	.	TRBJ2-7	CASNPTGTSEAEQYF	TGTGCCAGCAACCCGACAGGGACTAGCGAGGCCGAGCAGTACTTC
15	TRBD1	TRBV2	.	TRBJ1-5	CASSTGTGYSQPQHF	TGTGCCAGCAGTACCGGGACAGGATATAGTCAGCCCCAGCATTTT
17	.	TRBV5-6	.	TRBJ2-1	CASSFLGQGPPGNEQFF	TGTGCCAGCAGCTTTCTGGGACAAGGGCCCCCGGGGAATGAGCAGTTCTTC
15	TRBD1	TRBV6-9	.	TRBJ1-2	CAKPGTGGVNYGYTF	TGTGCCAAGCCAGGGACAGGGGGTGTCAACTATGGCTACACCTTC
14	.	TRBV7-8	.	TRBJ1-5	CASSARGGSQPQHF	TGTGCCAGCAGCGCGCGGGGGGGGAGTCAGCCCCAGCATTTT
15	TRBD2	TRBV6-1	few	TRBJ2-7	CATEPSGRAAYEQYF	TGTGCCACCGAACCTAGCGGGAGGGCGGCCTACGAGCAGTACTTC
15	TRBD1	TRBV4-2	.	TRBJ1-2	CASSQDQGVGYGYTF	TGTGCCAGCAGCCAAGATCAGGGGGTCGGCTATGGCTACACCTTC
13	.	TRBV5-6	.	TRBJ1-6	CASSFGGGSPLHF	TGTGCCAGCAGCTTCGGGGGCGGATCACCCCTCCACTTT
14	TRBD1	TRBV28	.	TRBJ1-4	CASSRGTGTEKLFF	TGTGCCAGCAGCCGTGGGACAGGGACCGAAAAACTGTTTTTT
16	TRBD2	TRBV11-2	.	TRBJ2-7	CASSQLAGWGTYEQYF	TGTGCCAGCAGCCAATTAGCGGGATGGGGCACCTACGAGCAGTACTTC
14	.	TRBV6-5	.	TRBJ2-7	CASSYDTVSYEQYF	TGTGCCAGCAGTTACGACACAGTCTCCTACGAGCAGTACTTC
16	TRBD1	TRBV27	once	TRBJ1-5	CASSPNTGGPNQPQHF	TGTGCCAGCAGTCCAAATACAGGGGGTCCCAATCAGCCCCAGCATTTT
15	.	TRBV5-1	.	TRBJ2-7	CASSLGGSDSYEQYF	TGCGCCAGCAGCTTGGGAGGTAGCGACTCCTACGAGCAGTACTTC
17	TRBD2	TRBV18	once	TRBJ2-1	CASSRQGLAGTSNEQFF	TGTGCCAGCTCACGGCAGGGACTAGCGGGAACGAGCAATGAGCAGTTCTTC
15	.	TRBV10-2	few	TRBJ2-2	CASMNGMTWTGELFF	TGCGCCAGCATGAACGGTATGACTTGGACCGGGGAGCTGTTTTTT
15	.	TRBV7-8	once	TRBJ2-1	CASSFPWSGHNEQFF	TGTGCCAGCAGCTTCCCCTGGTCGGGCCACAATGAGCAGTTCTTC
13	TRBD1	TRBV6-5	.	TRBJ1-2	CAIWDRGGYGYTF	TGTGCCATTTGGGACAGGGGAGGCTATGGCTACACCTTC
10	.	TRBV20-1	.	TRBJ2-7	CSGWLHEQYF	TGCAGTGGCTGGCTCCACGAGCAGTACTTC
15	.	TRBV21-1	few	TRBJ2-7	CASARLAGGNYEQYF	TGTGCCAGCGCCCGACTAGCGGGAGGGAACTACGAGCAGTACTTC
14	TRBD2	TRBV13	.	TRBJ2-7	CASTLGSGSYEQYF	TGTGCCAGCACCCTGGGGAGCGGGAGCTACGAGCAGTACTTC
14	TRBD2	TRBV5-1	.	TRBJ2-1	CASSFLAGPNEQFF	TGCGCCAGCAGCTTCCTAGCGGGCCCCAATGAGCAGTTCTTC
22	.	TRBV21-1	.	TRBJ1-3	CASGYSGTALSPLGNSGNTIYF	TGTGCCAGCGGTTACTCCGGGACAGCCCTTTCACCGTTGGGTAACTCTGGAAACACCATATATTTT
13	.	TRBV27	.	TRBJ1-2	CASNTTDNYGYTF	TGTGCCAGTAATACTACTGATAACTATGGCTACACCTTC
16	TRBD2	TRBV27	.	TRBJ2-3	CASSILAGSSTDTQYF	TGTGCCAGCAGTATACTAGCGGGGTCTAGCACAGATACGCAGTATTTT
16	.	TRBV30	.	TRBJ1-2	CAWSVPRFGTSRGYTF	TGTGCCTGGAGTGTACCGCGGTTCGGTACTTCTCGGGGCTACACCTTC
15	.	TRBV7-6	.	TRBJ2-5	CASSPADSVYETQYF	TGTGCCAGCAGCCCCGCGGACAGTGTCTATGAGACCCAGTACTTC
15	.	TRBV4-3	.	TRBJ2-1	CASSQLGQIYNEQFF	TGCGCCAGCAGCCAATTAGGACAGATTTACAATGAGCAGTTCTTC
14	.	TRBV9	.	TRBJ2-3	CASSPKVGTDTQYF	TGTGCCAGCAGCCCCAAAGTGGGCACAGATACGCAGTATTTT
14	.	TRBV7-2	.	TRBJ1-3	CASSLTVSGNTIYF	TGTGCCAGCAGCCTGACAGTCTCGGGAAACACCATATATTTT
14	TRBD1	TRBV29-1	.	TRBJ1-1	CSVVGRQGNTEAFF	TGCAGCGTTGTGGGCCGACAGGGGAACACTGAAGCTTTCTTT
13	.	TRBV28	once	TRBJ1-1	CASSYPGDTEAFF	TGTGCCAGCAGCTACCCAGGGGACACTGAAGCTTTCTTT
17	.	TRBV19	.	TRBJ2-6	CASKNPLGSLGTNVLTF	TGTGCCAGTAAGAACCCCCTTGGATCGCTCGGGACCAACGTCCTGACTTTC
11	.	TRBV7-8	.	TRBJ1-2	CASSFGAGYTF	TGTGCCAGCAGCTTTGGGGCTGGCTACACCTTC
14	.	TRBV28	.	TRBJ1-2	CASLGVVHNYGYTF	TGTGCCAGCCTGGGGGTGGTACATAACTATGGCTACACCTTC
13	.	TRBV30	.	TRBJ1-1	CAWSFLKNTEAFF	TGTGCCTGGAGTTTCTTAAAGAACACTGAAGCTTTCTTT
15	.	TRBV7-9	.	TRBJ2-5	CASSLRTGWGETQYF	TGTGCCAGCAGCTTAAGAACGGGGTGGGGAGAGACCCAGTACTTC
15	.	TRBV5-1	.	TRBJ1-5	CASSFMGASNQPQHF	TGCGCCAGCAGCTTCATGGGGGCGAGCAATCAGCCCCAGCATTTT
12	.	TRBV4-3	.	TRBJ1-1	CASSQEGASAFF	TGCGCCAGCAGCCAAGAAGGGGCTTCGGCTTTCTTT
15	TRBD1	TRBV28	.	TRBJ1-1	CASSSPRGERTEAFF	TGTGCCAGCAGTTCCCCCAGGGGGGAAAGGACTGAAGCTTTCTTT
15	.	TRBV6-5	.	TRBJ1-3	CATKKGLASGNTIYF	TGTGCCACCAAGAAAGGGTTGGCCTCTGGAAACACCATATATTTT
12	.	TRBV28	.	TRBJ1-2	CASSSTGDGYTF	TGTGCCAGCAGCTCGACAGGTGACGGCTACACCTTC
15	TRBD1	TRBV5-1	.	TRBJ2-4	CASSRTGVDQNIQYF	TGCGCCAGCAGCCGGACAGGGGTTGACCAAAACATTCAGTACTTC
15	TRBD2	TRBV19	.	TRBJ2-1	CASSRTSGTGNEQFF	TGTGCCAGTAGCAGGACTAGCGGTACGGGAAATGAGCAGTTCTTC
16	.	TRBV4-1	.	TRBJ1-2	CASSARRRGQKDGYTF	TGCGCCAGCAGCGCAAGAAGGCGGGGCCAAAAGGATGGCTACACCTTC